These 10 T cell receptor beta chains were sequenced from one sample in a study of T cells after yellow fever vaccination. TCRdb passed the 5' RACE reads through MiXCR, listing each CDR3 protein once. The sample yields 500,000 to 650,000 distinct CDR3 sequences, about 12% seen once. Specimen: PBMCs, collected on the day of the yellow fever booster vaccination. The receptor source for this set is a man aged 30 to 39 who received the YFV17D yellow fever vaccine.

The CDR3 loop is CSAPRWAGGPNEKLFF. The CDR3 bases are TGCAGTGCTCCCCGGTGGGCCGGAGGACCTAATGAAAAACTGTTTTTT. The rearrangement uses TRBV20-1 and TRBJ1-4, with D uncertain. Germline V gene sequence: CDR1 DFQATT, CDR2 SNEGSKA (reference sequence). V lost 5 bases and J 3 bases, leaving 19 bases between the germline ends. CDR3 length: 16 amino acids.

This clonotype has more than one count but fewer than ten. This chain joins TRBV5-6 and TRBJ2-3, with TRBD2 matching over 7 bases. This CDR3 is built from 15 residues. V shed 8 bases and J 6 bases; nucleotides not matched to a gene: 15. Per the germline V gene, CDR1 is SGHDT and CDR2 is YYEEEE. The CDR3 nucleotides read TGTGCCAGAAAACCTAGCGGCCGGGGGGAGGATACGCAGTATTTT. Residues: CARKPSGRGEDTQYF.

This clonotype was counted between two and nine times. The CDR3 DNA sequence: TGTGCCATCCGGCAGACAGGGGACTATGGCTACACCTTC. Protein product: CAIRQTGDYGYTF. V and J are TRBV10-3 and TRBJ1-2; 8 bases fit TRBD1. Germline lookup yields CDR1 ENHRY and CDR2 SYGVKD. CDR3 size: 13 residues. J lost 3 bases, V lost 8 bases, and 5 bases had no gene match.

This clonotype has at least ten counts. J is TRBJ2-5 and V is TRBV27, with D tentatively TRBD1 (6 bases). Trimming stripped 5 bases from V and 2 bases from J, with 12 bases between. Germline-derived CDR1 and CDR2 are MNHEY and SMNVEV (reference sequence). The CDR3 is 14 amino acids. CDR3 in amino acids: CASSPTGLQETQYF. DNA for the CDR3: TGTGCCAGCAGTCCCACAGGGTTGCAAGAGACCCAGTACTTC.

This clonotype was seen more than once but under ten times. The chain joins TRBV7-2 to TRBJ2-5, with 9 bases identical to TRBD2. V lost 8 bases and J lost 5; bases outside the gene matches: 9. This CDR3 spans 14 amino acids. CDR1 and CDR2 (germline): SGHTA, FQGNSA. The CDR3: CASLPGLARETQYF. The CDR3, as DNA: TGTGCCAGCTTACCGGGACTAGCAAGGGAGACCCAGTACTTC. The full variable domain, completed using reference TRBV7-2 and TRBJ2-5, is GAGVSQSPSNKVTEKGKDVELRCDPISGHTALYWYRQSLGQGLEFLIYFQGNSAPDKSGLPSDRFSAERTGGSVSTLTIQRTQQEDSAVYLCASLPGLARETQYFGPGTRLLVL.

The chain joins TRBV24-1 to TRBJ2-1; TRBD1 matches at 12 bases. Germline V gene lookup returns CDR1 KGHDR and CDR2 SFDVKD. The length of the CDR3 is 19 residues. V lost 1 base and J lost 9; bases outside the gene matches: 15. The CDR3 region has the DNA TGTGCCACCAGTGATTTTCAATACACCGGGACAGGGGGCGAAACTGAGCAGTTCTTC. This translates into CATSDFQYTGTGGETEQFF.

This clonotype was counted ten times or more. CDR3 sequence: CSAKPRHTEAFF. The CDR3 DNA reads as TGCAGTGCTAAGCCGCGGCACACTGAAGCTTTCTTT. This chain links TRBV20-1 with TRBJ1-1; D remains unclear. The germline V gene has CDR1 DFQATT and CDR2 SNEGSKA (reference sequence). Trimming left V 4 bases short and J 3 bases short, with 9 bases between. The CDR3 has 12 amino acids.

This clonotype turned up a few times. The rearrangement uses TRBV5-1 and TRBJ2-3; D ambiguous. This CDR3 contains 14 residues. Germline assignment: CDR1 SGHRS and CDR2 YFSETQ. Deletions cut 6 bases from V and 0 bases from J, with 11 bases between. The CDR3 protein is CASTRRSSTDTQYF. The CDR3 DNA reads TGCGCCAGCACGCGGCGGAGTAGCACAGATACGCAGTATTTT.

This clonotype appeared many times. The genes are TRBV10-1 and TRBJ2-3, with 10 nucleotides matching TRBD1. Germline lookup yields CDR1 WNHNN and CDR2 SYGVQD (reference sequence). V shed 0 bases and J 4 bases; nucleotides not matched to a gene: 1. The CDR3 consists of 15 residues. The CDR3 DNA reads TGCGCCAGCAGTGAGTCCGGGACAGGGGCAGATACGCAGTATTTT. This translates into CASSESGTGADTQYF.

The rearrangement uses TRBV4-3 and TRBJ2-2; 9 bases map to TRBD2. CDR3 length: 15 residues. Germline assignment: CDR1 LGHNA and CDR2 YSLEER. With 3 bases clipped from V and 7 bases from J, the junction kept 6 bases outside the gene matches. CDR3 sequence (DNA): TGCGCCAGCAGCCAGGAACTAGCGGGTAACGGGGAGCTGTTTTTT. Its protein product is CASSQELAGNGELFF.